Listed below are T cell receptor beta chains from one sample, sequenced in a study of blood T cell repertoires in COVID-19. Clones were sequenced by immunoSEQ multiplex PCR, and TCRdb holds only the in-frame ones, with some missing. This sample yields fewer than 90,000 clones, of which approximately 85% are seen a single time; around 6.6% belongs to the top ten. The source material was peripheral blood. These TCRs come from a man between 70 and 80 years old with acute or convalescent COVID-19. Both conserved end residues are part of each CDR3. D genes are given only for firm matches. Not every row has a clone size; where given, it reads once, few, many or a size class.

clone size | J gene | V gene | D gene | CDR3 protein | CDR3 DNA
. | TRBJ1-1 | TRBV28 | TRBD1 | CASSLWPGTGGTEAFF | TGTGCCAGCAGTTTATGGCCCGGGACAGGGGGCACTGAAGCTTTCTTT
. | TRBJ2-7 | TRBV7-9 | TRBD2 | CASSLAASGSYEQYF | TGTGCCAGCAGCTTAGCGGCTAGCGGGAGTTACGAGCAGTACTTC
. | TRBJ1-5 | TRBV2 | . | CASSAGPGNQPQHF | TGTGCCAGCAGTGCAGGGCCTGGCAATCAGCCCCAGCATTTT
. | TRBJ1-5 | TRBV30 | . | CAWKGGGSQPQHF | TGTGCCTGGAAGGGGGGGGGTTCGCAGCCCCAGCATTTT
. | TRBJ2-2 | TRBV25-1 | . | CASSEPGLSGELFF | TGTGCCAGCAGTGAGCCCGGACTTTCAGGGGAGCTGTTTTTT
few | TRBJ2-7 | TRBV10-3 | TRBD1 | CAISAGTGYYEQYF | TGTGCCATCAGTGCAGGGACAGGGTACTACGAGCAGTACTTC
once | TRBJ1-5 | TRBV5-6 | TRBD1 | CASSLGDRGSQPQHF | TGTGCCAGCAGCTTGGGGGACAGGGGTTCCCAGCCCCAGCATTTT
. | TRBJ2-7 | TRBV2 | TRBD1 | CASSFDRGLEQYF | TGTGCCAGCAGTTTTGACAGGGGCCTTGAGCAGTACTTC
. | TRBJ2-7 | TRBV7-2 | TRBD1 | CASSSHRDRGSYEQYF | TGTGCCAGCAGCTCTCACCGGGACAGGGGGTCCTACGAGCAGTACTTC
. | TRBJ1-2 | TRBV5-1 | TRBD1 | CASSPNRGDGYTF | TGCGCCAGCAGTCCGAACAGGGGTGATGGCTACACCTTC
few | TRBJ2-2 | TRBV6-5 | . | CASSYSYSGELFF | TGTGCCAGCAGTTACAGCTATTCCGGGGAGCTGTTTTTT
few | TRBJ2-1 | TRBV27 | TRBD2 | CASSYSGRNEQFF | TGTGCCAGCAGTTACAGCGGGAGGAATGAGCAGTTCTTC